Shown below are 16 T cell receptor beta chains from a single sample sequenced in a study of radiation and T cells in renal cell carcinoma. Time point given: blood 2 weeks post-SBRT. The treatment denotes: 15 Gy SBRT to primary tumor, nephrectomy 4 weeks later. The table came from immunoSEQ multiplex PCR; TCRdb's copy has only in-frame clones and leaves some out. The table has about 47,000 clones, roughly 80% seen once. This specimen was blood, taken from a patient whose treatment included radiotherapy and nephrectomy. The receptors derive from a woman aged 65 to 85 with renal cell carcinoma.

The CDR3 here is CASSLGLGAGGNTIYF. CDR3 sequence (DNA): TGTGCCAGCAGCCTGGGCCTTGGGGCAGGGGGAAACACCATATATTTT. The chain is built from TRBV5-4 and TRBJ1-3, with D perhaps matching TRBD1 (5 bases). The V and J ends lost 4 bases and 4 bases respectively, with 18 bases between them. The germline V gene encodes CDR1 SGHNT and CDR2 YYREEE (reference sequence). The CDR3 has 16 amino acids.

The rearrangement joins TRBV9 to TRBJ2-1, with D perhaps assigned TRBD1 or TRBD2 (5 bases each). In germline, CDR1 is SGDLS, CDR2 YYNGEE. CDR3 size: 14 residues. The germline V and J ends were trimmed by 0 bases and 7 bases, with 11 bases remaining between them. CDR3 in DNA: TGTGCCAGCAGCGTAGAGGGGAGAGGGAATGAGCAGTTCTTC. Translation: CASSVEGRGNEQFF.

This chain links TRBV7-2 with TRBJ2-5; the D gene is possibly TRBD1 (5 bases). Per germline, CDR1 SGHTA and CDR2 FQGNSA. The V gene lost 1 base and the J gene lost 1 base, with 10 bases spanning the gap. The CDR3 is 15 residues long. The CDR3 bases are TGTGCCAGCAGCTTAGAGGGGCGGACCCAAGAGACCCAGTACTTC. This codes for CASSLEGRTQETQYF. The complete variable domain, with remaining parts taken from reference TRBV7-2 and TRBJ2-5, reads GAGVSQSPSNKVTEKGKDVELRCDPISGHTALYWYRQSLGQGLEFLIYFQGNSAPDKSGLPSDRFSAERTGGSVSTLTIQRTQQEDSAVYLCASSLEGRTQETQYFGPGTRLLVL.

The chain is built from TRBV6-6 and TRBJ2-7, with 7 positions matching TRBD1. Germline V CDR1 and CDR2: MNHNY, SVGAGI (reference sequence). J was trimmed by 1 base and V by 6 bases; bases with no gene match: 6. The CDR3 spans 14 residues. CDR3 coding DNA: TGTGCCAGCAGGAAACCGGGACAGTCCTACGAGCAGTACTTC. This translates into CASRKPGQSYEQYF.

The chain joins TRBV6-1 to TRBJ2-7; D is uncertain. With 5 bases removed from V and 4 bases from J, the gap between germline ends came to 12 bases. CDR1 MNHNS and CDR2 SASEGT come from the germline V gene. This CDR3 region has 13 residues. CDR3 sequence (DNA): TGTGCCAGCAGTCCCAGGACCGGTTACGAGCAGTACTTC. It is translated as CASSPRTGYEQYF.

CDR3 region: CASSLGGGRTTNEKLFF. CDR3 nucleotides: TGTGCCAGCAGCTTAGGAGGGGGCAGGACAACTAATGAAAAACTGTTTTTT. V is TRBV7-9 and J is TRBJ1-4; TRBD1 agrees at 7 bases. The CDR3 is 17 amino acids. Germline assignment: CDR1 SEHNR and CDR2 FQNEAQ (reference sequence). V dropped 1 base and J dropped 0; count of bases not matched to a gene: 5.

The chain joins TRBV15 to TRBJ1-1; perhaps TRBD1 as D (6 bases). V lost 0 bases and J lost 5, with 13 bases in between. The germline V gene has CDR1 LNHNV and CDR2 YYDKDF (reference sequence). The CDR3 length is 15 residues. CDR3 DNA: TGTGCCACCAGCAGAGATCTTGGGGGCCGTACTGAAGCTTTCTTT. This codes for CATSRDLGGRTEAFF.

V and J are TRBV27 and TRBJ2-2, with D unresolved. V was shortened by 2 bases and J by 7 bases, with 8 bases between the two germline ends. The germline V gene encodes CDR1 MNHEY and CDR2 SMNVEV (reference sequence). The CDR3 is 13 amino acids. CDR3 protein: CASSLIVDGELFF. The CDR3 coding sequence is TGTGCCAGCAGTTTAATTGTGGACGGGGAGCTGTTTTTT.

The chain couples TRBV5-1 to TRBJ2-3; 10 nucleotides match TRBD1. This CDR3 is built from 17 residues. After removal of 3 bases from V and 0 bases from J, the junction contained 7 bases not matched to a gene. Looked up from germline, CDR1 is SGHRS and CDR2 is YFSETQ. This CDR3 reads CASSWMGTGDSTDTQYF. CDR3 sequence (DNA): TGCGCCAGCAGCTGGATGGGGACAGGGGATAGCACAGATACGCAGTATTTT.

The rearrangement uses TRBV29-1 and TRBJ1-2, with D perhaps TRBD1 (5 bases). Trimming cost V 4 bases and J 3 bases, with 9 bases left between them. The CDR3 covers 12 residues. Germline V lookup: CDR1 SQVTM, CDR2 ANQGSEA. CDR3 protein: CSVGGFDYGYTF. The CDR3 DNA is TGCAGCGTTGGGGGGTTCGACTATGGCTACACCTTC.

The chain combines TRBV6-1 with TRBJ2-7, with TRBD1 identical over 10 bases. There are 17 residues in the CDR3. After removal of 2 bases from V and 7 bases from J, the junction contained 14 bases not matched to a gene. The germline CDR1 and CDR2 sequences are MNHNS and SASEGT. This chain's CDR3 is CASSEPGQGSGAIEQYF. DNA for the CDR3: TGTGCCAGCAGTGAACCGGGACAGGGGTCGGGGGCGATAGAGCAGTACTTC.

This chain joins TRBV6-5 and TRBJ1-1, with D unclear. Germline lookup yields CDR1 MNHEY and CDR2 SVGAGI. V was cut by 2 bases and J by 0 bases, with 10 bases left in between. CDR3 length: 15 amino acids. The CDR3 loop is CASSYGEKMNTEAFF. CDR3 bases: TGTGCCAGCAGTTACGGTGAGAAGATGAACACTGAAGCTTTCTTT.

V and J are TRBV7-8 and TRBJ1-3; no definite D call. CDR1 and CDR2 (germline): SGHVS, FQNEAQ. The CDR3 is 14 residues long. The V and J ends lost 1 base and 2 bases respectively, with 6 bases between them. The CDR3 sequence is CASSLVVTGNTIYF. The CDR3, as DNA: TGTGCCAGCAGCTTAGTCGTCACTGGAAACACCATATATTTT.

This rearrangement joins TRBV9 to TRBJ2-3; D is ambiguous. Germline assignment: CDR1 SGDLS and CDR2 YYNGEE. V lost 3 bases and J 0 bases, leaving 8 bases between the germline ends. The CDR3 sequence is 14 residues long. CDR3 residues: CASSEGISTDTQYF. For the CDR3, the DNA is TGTGCCAGCAGCGAGGGTATTAGCACAGATACGCAGTATTTT.

V and J are TRBV15 and TRBJ1-1, with D unclear. V lost 6 bases and J lost 1, with 12 bases in between. Germline CDR1 reads LNHNV; CDR2 reads YYDKDF (reference sequence). The CDR3 runs to 14 residues. This CDR3 is CATRFNSRNTEAFF. The CDR3 nucleotides are TGTGCCACCAGATTCAACAGTAGGAACACTGAAGCTTTCTTT.

This chain joins TRBV7-6 and TRBJ2-5, with D perhaps matching TRBD1 (5 bases). The CDR3 length is 18 residues. CDR1 and CDR2 (germline): SGHVS, FNYEAQ. Trimming shortened V by 0 bases and J by 0 bases, and 17 bases separated the two germline ends. The CDR3 loop reads CASSLAILGLGYQETQYF. The CDR3 DNA sequence: TGTGCCAGCAGCTTAGCGATTCTGGGGCTCGGGTACCAAGAGACCCAGTACTTC.